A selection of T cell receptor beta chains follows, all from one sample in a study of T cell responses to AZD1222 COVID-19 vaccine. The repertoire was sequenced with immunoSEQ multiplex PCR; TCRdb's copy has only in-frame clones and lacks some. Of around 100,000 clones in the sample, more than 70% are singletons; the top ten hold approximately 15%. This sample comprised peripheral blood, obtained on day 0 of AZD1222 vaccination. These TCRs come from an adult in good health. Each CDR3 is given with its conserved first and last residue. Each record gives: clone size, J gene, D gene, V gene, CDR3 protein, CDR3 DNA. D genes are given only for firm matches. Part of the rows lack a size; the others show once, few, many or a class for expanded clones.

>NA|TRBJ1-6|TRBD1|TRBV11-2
CASSLAAGGPGPLHF
TGTGCCAGCAGCTTAGCGGCAGGGGGGCCCGGCCCCCTCCACTTT
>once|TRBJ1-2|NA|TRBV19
CASSPRTVYGYTF
TGTGCCAGTAGTCCCCGGACGGTCTATGGCTACACCTTC
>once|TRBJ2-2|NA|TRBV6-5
CASSRDLNTGELFF
TGTGCCAGCAGCCGGGACCTCAACACCGGGGAGCTGTTTTTT
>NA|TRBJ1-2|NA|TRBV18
CASSPMGQGYTF
TGTGCCAGCTCACCAATGGGGCAAGGCTACACCTTC
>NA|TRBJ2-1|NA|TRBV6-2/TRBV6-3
CASSYPRAGNYNEQFF
TGTGCCAGCAGTTACCCAAGAGCAGGGAACTACAATGAGCAGTTCTTC
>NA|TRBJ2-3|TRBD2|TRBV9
CASSVTSDTDTQYF
TGTGCCAGCAGCGTGACTAGCGACACAGATACGCAGTATTTT
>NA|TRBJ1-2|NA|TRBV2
CASRRDRDYGYTF
TGTGCCAGCAGGAGAGACAGAGATTATGGCTACACCTTC
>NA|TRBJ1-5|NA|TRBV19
CASSKVGGQPQHF
TGTGCCAGTAGTAAGGTAGGCGGTCAGCCCCAGCATTTT
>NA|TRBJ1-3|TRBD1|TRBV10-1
CASSVGTGAGNTIYF
TGCGCCAGCAGTGTCGGGACAGGGGCTGGAAACACCATATATTTT
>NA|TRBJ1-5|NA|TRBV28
CASSGGTANQPQHF
TGTGCCAGCAGTGGGGGCACAGCTAATCAGCCCCAGCATTTT
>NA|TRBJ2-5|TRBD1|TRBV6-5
CASSYQGAGAQYF
TGTGCCAGCAGTTATCAGGGGGCAGGGGCCCAGTACTTC
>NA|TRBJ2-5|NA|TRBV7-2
CASSLVVGRAGPETQYF
TGTGCCAGCAGCTTAGTAGTCGGGAGAGCAGGTCCAGAGACCCAGTACTTC
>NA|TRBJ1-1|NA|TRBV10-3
CAIEDLANTEAFF
TGTGCCATCGAAGATTTAGCGAACACTGAAGCTTTCTTT
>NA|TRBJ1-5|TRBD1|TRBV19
CASSSQTGEHQPQHF
TGTGCCAGTAGTTCACAGACAGGGGAACATCAGCCCCAGCATTTT
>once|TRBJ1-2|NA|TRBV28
CASSRDGYTF
TGTGCCAGCAGCAGGGATGGCTACACCTTC
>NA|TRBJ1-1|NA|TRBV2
CASLRGENTEAFF
TGTGCCAGCCTGAGGGGGGAAAACACTGAAGCTTTCTTT
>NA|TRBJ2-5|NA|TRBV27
CASSKGGETQYF
TGTGCCAGCAGTAAAGGCGGAGAGACCCAGTACTTC
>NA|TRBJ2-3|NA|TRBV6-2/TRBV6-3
CASSYSKGTQYF
TGTGCCAGCAGTTACTCCAAGGGGACGCAGTATTTT